This T cell receptor beta chain was recovered during a study of blood T cell repertoires in COVID-19. The CDR3 contains 16 residues. The V gene end was trimmed by 0 bases and the J gene end by 9 bases; junction bases not matched to a gene: 5. Germline-derived CDR1 and CDR2 are LNHNV and YYDKDF (reference sequence). Measured with immunoSEQ multiplex PCR; TCRdb has only the in-frame clones, and not every one. The sample consists of about 90,000 clones, approximately 86% of them appearing once. The gene calls are TRBV15 and TRBJ1-6; 10 nucleotides line up with TRBD1. The receptor's source is an elderly man with active or convalescent COVID-19. Sequenced input: peripheral blood. CDR3: CATSRDTGQGGSPLHF. The CDR3 DNA follows: TGTGCCACCAGCAGAGACACCGGACAGGGGGGTTCACCCCTCCACTTT.